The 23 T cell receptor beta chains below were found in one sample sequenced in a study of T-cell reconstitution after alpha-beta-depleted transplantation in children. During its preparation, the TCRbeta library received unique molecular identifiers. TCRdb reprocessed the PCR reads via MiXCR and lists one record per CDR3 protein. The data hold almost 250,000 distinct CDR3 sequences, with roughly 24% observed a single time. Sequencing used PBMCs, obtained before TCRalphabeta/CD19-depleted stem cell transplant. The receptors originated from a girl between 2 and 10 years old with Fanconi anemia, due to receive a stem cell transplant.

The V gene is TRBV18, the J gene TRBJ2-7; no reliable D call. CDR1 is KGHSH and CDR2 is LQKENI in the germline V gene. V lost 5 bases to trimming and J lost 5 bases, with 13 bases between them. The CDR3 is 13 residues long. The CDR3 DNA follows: TGTGCCAGCTCATCGTCGACTGGAAACGAGCAGTACTTC. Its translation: CASSSSTGNEQYF.

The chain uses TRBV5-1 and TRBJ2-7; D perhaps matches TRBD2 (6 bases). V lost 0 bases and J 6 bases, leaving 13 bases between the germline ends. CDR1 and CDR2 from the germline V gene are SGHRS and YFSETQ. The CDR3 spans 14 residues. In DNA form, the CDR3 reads TGCGCCAGCAGCTTGGATGGGGGAGGAGGCGAGCAGTACTTC. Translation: CASSLDGGGGEQYF.

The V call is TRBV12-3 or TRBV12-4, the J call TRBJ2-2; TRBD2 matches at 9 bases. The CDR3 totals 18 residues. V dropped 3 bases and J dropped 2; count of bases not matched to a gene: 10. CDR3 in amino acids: CASSFRSPGLANTGELFF. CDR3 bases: TGTGCCAGCAGTTTTCGATCCCCGGGACTAGCTAACACCGGGGAGCTGTTTTTT.

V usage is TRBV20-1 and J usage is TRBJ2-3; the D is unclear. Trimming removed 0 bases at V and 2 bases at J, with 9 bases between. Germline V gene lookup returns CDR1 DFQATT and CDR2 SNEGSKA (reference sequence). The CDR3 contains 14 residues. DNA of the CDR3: TGCAGTGCTAGAGACGTCACCTTCACAGATACGCAGTATTTT. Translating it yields CSARDVTFTDTQYF.

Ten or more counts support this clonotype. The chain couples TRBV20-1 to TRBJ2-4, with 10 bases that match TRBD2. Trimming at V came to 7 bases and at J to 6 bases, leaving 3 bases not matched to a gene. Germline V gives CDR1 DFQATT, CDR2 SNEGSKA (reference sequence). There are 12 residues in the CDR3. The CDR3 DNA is TGCAGTGTAGCGGGAGGTGGAAACATTCAGTACTTC. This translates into CSVAGGGNIQYF.

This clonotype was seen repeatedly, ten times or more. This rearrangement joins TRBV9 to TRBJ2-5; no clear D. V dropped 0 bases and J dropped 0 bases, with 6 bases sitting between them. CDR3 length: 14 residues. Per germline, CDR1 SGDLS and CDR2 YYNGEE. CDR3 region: CASSVDANQETQYF. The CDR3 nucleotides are TGTGCCAGCAGCGTAGACGCGAACCAAGAGACCCAGTACTTC.

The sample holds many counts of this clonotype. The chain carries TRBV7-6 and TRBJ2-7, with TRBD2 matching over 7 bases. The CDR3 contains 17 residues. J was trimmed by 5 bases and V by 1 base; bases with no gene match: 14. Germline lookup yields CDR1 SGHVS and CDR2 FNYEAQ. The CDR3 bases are TGTGCCAGCAGCTTAGGCATAGGACTAGACGACCTTAACGAGCAGTACTTC. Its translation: CASSLGIGLDDLNEQYF.

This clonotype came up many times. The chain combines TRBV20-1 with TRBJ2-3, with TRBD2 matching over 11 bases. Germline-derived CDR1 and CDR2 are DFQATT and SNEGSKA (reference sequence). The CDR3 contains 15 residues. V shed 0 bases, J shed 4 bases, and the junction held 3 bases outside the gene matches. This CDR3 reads CSARDLAGGSDTQYF. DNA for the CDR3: TGCAGTGCTAGAGATCTAGCGGGGGGCTCAGATACGCAGTATTTT.

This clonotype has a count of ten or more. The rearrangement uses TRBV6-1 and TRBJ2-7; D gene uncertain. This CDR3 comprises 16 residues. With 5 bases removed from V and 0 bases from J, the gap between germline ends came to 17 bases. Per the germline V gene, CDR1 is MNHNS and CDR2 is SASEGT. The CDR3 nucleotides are TGTGCCAGCAGTCCCTCCGAAGGGCCTAGCTCCTACGAGCAGTACTTC. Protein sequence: CASSPSEGPSSYEQYF.

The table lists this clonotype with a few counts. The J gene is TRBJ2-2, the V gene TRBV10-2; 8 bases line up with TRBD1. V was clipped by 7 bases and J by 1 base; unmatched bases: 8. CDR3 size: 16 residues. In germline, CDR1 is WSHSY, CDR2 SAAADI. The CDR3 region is CASTVRGTGNTGELFF. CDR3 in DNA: TGCGCCAGCACGGTTCGGGGGACAGGGAACACCGGGGAGCTGTTTTTT.

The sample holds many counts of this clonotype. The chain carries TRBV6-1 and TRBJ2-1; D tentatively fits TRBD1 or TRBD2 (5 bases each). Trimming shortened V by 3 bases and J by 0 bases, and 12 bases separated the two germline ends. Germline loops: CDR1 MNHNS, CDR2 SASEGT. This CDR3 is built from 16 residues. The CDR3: CASSDEGQLSYNEQFF. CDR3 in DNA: TGTGCCAGCAGTGACGAGGGGCAACTCTCCTACAATGAGCAGTTCTTC.

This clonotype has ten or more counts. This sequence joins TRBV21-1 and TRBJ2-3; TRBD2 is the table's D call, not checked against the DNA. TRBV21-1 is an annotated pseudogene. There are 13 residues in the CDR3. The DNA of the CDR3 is TGTGCCAGCAGCGCCCGACTAGCAGATACGCAGTATTTT. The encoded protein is CASSARLADTQYF.

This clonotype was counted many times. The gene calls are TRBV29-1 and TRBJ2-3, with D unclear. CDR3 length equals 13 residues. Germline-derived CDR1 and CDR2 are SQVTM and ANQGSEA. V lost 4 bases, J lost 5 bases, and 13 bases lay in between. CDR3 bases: TGCAGCGTTGGGCTCCATCTCCAAGATACGCAGTATTTT. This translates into CSVGLHLQDTQYF.

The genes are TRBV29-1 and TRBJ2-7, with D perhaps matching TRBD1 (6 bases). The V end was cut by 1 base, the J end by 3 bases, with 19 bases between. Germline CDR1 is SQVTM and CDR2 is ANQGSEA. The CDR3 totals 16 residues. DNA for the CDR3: TGCAGCGTTGAAGGTTTCGATCCGGGACACCTCTACGAGCAGTACTTC. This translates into CSVEGFDPGHLYEQYF.

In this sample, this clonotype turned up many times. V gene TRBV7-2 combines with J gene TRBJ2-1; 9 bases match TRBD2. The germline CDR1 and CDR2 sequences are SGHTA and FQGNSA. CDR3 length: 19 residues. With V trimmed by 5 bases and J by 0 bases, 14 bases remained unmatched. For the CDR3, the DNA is TGTGCCAGCAGCACCTTTAGCGGGAGCACCATTCGCTCCTACAATGAGCAGTTCTTC. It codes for CASSTFSGSTIRSYNEQFF. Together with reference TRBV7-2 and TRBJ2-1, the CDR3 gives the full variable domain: GAGVSQSPSNKVTEKGKDVELRCDPISGHTALYWYRQSLGQGLEFLIYFQGNSAPDKSGLPSDRFSAERTGGSVSTLTIQRTQQEDSAVYLCASSTFSGSTIRSYNEQFFGPGTRLTVL.

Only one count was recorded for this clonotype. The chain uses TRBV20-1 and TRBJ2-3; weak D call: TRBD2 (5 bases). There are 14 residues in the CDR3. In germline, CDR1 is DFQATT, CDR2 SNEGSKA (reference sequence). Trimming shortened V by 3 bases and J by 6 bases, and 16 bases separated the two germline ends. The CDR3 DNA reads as TGCAGTGCTAGCACCTCACTGCCGGGGGATACGCAGTATTTT. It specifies CSASTSLPGDTQYF.

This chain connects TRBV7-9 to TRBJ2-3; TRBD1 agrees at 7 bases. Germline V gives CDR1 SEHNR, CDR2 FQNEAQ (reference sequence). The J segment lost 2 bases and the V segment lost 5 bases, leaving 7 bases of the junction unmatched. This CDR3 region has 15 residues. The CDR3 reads CASSPPDRDTDTQYF. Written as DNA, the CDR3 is TGTGCCAGCAGCCCACCAGACAGGGACACAGATACGCAGTATTTT.

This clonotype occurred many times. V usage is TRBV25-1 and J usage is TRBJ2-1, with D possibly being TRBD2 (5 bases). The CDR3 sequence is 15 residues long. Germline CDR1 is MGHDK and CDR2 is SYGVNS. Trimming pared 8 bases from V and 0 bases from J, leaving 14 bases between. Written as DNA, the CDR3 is TGTGCCAGCGGTGTCCCTACTAGCTCCTACAATGAGCAGTTCTTC. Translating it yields CASGVPTSSYNEQFF.

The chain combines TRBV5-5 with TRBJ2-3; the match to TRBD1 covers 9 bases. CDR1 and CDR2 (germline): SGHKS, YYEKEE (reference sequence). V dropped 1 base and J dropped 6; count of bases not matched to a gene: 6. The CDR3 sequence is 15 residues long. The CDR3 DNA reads TGTGCCAGCAGCTTGACAACAGGGGGCAGGGATACGCAGTATTTT. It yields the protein CASSLTTGGRDTQYF.

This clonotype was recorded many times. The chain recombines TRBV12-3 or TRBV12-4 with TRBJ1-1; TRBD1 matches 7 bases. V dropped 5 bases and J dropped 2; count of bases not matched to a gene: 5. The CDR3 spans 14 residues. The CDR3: CASSIRDSNTEAFF. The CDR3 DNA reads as TGTGCCAGCAGTATCCGGGACAGCAACACTGAAGCTTTCTTT.

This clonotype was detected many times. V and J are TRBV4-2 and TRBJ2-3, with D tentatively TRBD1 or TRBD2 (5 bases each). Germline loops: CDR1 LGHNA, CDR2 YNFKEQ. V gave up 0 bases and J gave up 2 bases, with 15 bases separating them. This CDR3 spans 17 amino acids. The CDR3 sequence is CASSQEGAAEPTDTQYF. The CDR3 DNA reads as TGTGCCAGCAGCCAAGAAGGGGCAGCGGAGCCCACAGATACGCAGTATTTT.

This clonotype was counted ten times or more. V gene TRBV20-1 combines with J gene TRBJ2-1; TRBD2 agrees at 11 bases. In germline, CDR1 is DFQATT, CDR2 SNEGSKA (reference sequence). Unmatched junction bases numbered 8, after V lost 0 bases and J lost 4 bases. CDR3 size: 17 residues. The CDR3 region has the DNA TGCAGTGCTAGAGATAGTCTAGCGGGAGGCAATTACAATGAGCAGTTCTTC. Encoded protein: CSARDSLAGGNYNEQFF.

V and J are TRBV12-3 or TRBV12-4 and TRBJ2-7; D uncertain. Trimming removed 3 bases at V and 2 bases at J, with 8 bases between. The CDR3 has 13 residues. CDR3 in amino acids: CASSFGRAYEQYF. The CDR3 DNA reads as TGTGCCAGCAGTTTTGGCCGCGCCTACGAGCAGTACTTC.